This T cell receptor beta chain was identified in a study of T-cell memory formation after mild COVID-19. TCRdb independently ran MiXCR on the 5' RACE reads; one entry per CDR3 protein. The data show about 560,000 distinct CDR3 sequences, 17% seen once. To note about this clonotype: The target antigen is unknown.

Study-level results: Chiefly within CM and EM were the contracting CD4+ clones; CD8+ ones were within EMRA.

Germline-derived CDR1 and CDR2 are MNHEY and SVGEGT. Trimming took 2 bases from V and 3 from J, leaving 8 bases between them. The CDR3 extends over 13 amino acids. This receptor was taken from an adult woman who had mild COVID-19 (a few samples of this study predate the infection). Cell type and time point are not known. The gene calls are TRBV6-2 or TRBV6-3 and TRBJ2-7; D remains ambiguous. Material for sequencing was PBMCs or a T cell subset sorted from them (not recorded which). CDR3 coding DNA: TGTGCCAGCAGTTACGGGTTAAACTACGAGCAGTACTTC. Residues: CASSYGLNYEQYF.